Listed here is a single T cell receptor (beta chain). As yet, its antigen is unknown. This entry comes from a study of shared clonotypes between healthy human individuals. Study results and limitations: Generally, naive subsets came out with larger estimated richness than memory subsets. Naive CD4 clonotypes overlapped across a handful of donors at roughly 5%.

CD45RO negativity and positive selection for CCR7 defined naive CD8 cells, a population that excluded terminally differentiated effector memory CD45RA+ cells. A deep-level run was used for the assay. For sorted subsets, approximately 0.2 ug DNA per replicate equaled around 30,000 T cell genomes. Method: immunoSEQ multiplex PCR; TCRdb's copy keeps in-frame clones and lacks some. The sample records under 1 million clones, about 92% being singletons. This sequence was found in a man under 40 in good health. What was sequenced was naive CD8+ T cells sorted from blood.

As DNA, the CDR3 is TGTGCCAGCAGCCCCAGGACAGGCTTACGGTTCTTC. It codes for CASSPRTGLRFF. This rearrangement joins TRBV7-6 to TRBJ2-1; TRBD1 aligns across 7 bases. Germline values: CDR1 SGHVS, CDR2 FNYEAQ. The CDR3 has 12 amino acids. Germline trimming cut 5 bases from V and 15 bases from J; bases unmatched to any gene: 10. The full variable domain, rest sourced from reference TRBV7-6 and TRBJ2-1, is GAGVSQSPRYKVTKRGQDVALRCDPISGHVSLYWYRQALGQGPEFLTYFNYEAQQDKSGLPNDRFSAERPEGSISTLTIQRTEQRDSAMYRCASSPRTGLRFFGPGTRLTVL.